This paragraph reports one T cell receptor beta chain. There is no known antigen for this receptor. No much larger clone is present one base from it, and per-base qualities are unavailable. Each donor gave one peripheral blood draw, around 0.12 L on average, collected into heparinised tubes. A BD FACSAria II and a panel including CD45RO, CCR7, CD25, CD127, CD95 and CD27 were used to sort naive, central memory, regulatory and stem cell-like memory CD4+ T cells. Purity was above 98% for every sorted population. PBMCs were isolated right away by Lymphoprep density gradient centrifugation and were stained directly, without culture. To minimize batch effects, samples were stained and sorted in pairs, one healthy donor with one patient per experiment. All of the isolated RNA was reverse transcribed with the High Capacity cDNA Reverse Transcription Kit, so expressed TCRB transcripts were sequenced. Deep immunoSEQ sequencing was performed on naive, central memory and regulatory T cell samples, with an average of about 3.57 million total reads per sample. Sorted cells were lysed in RLT buffer and RNA was extracted with DNase-treated RNeasy Micro or Mini kits, depending on cell number. Each cell subset was processed separately to prevent cross-contamination, with patient and healthy donor samples processed together. The immunoSEQ multiplex PCR was used to amplify TCRB sequences from cDNA, yielding 87-bp fragments that span the CDR3 region. Amplicons were sequenced on the Illumina HiSeq platform. Processing in the source paper ran as follows. PCR bias was corrected computationally using synthetic template baselines, and reads within Hamming distance 2 were collapsed, with unmergeable singletons discarded. Reads were aligned to IMGT to assign V, D and J genes, CDR3 length, and insertions or deletions at six rearrangement sites. Clonotype counts were normalized to sorted cell number within each subset before computing true diversity and Gini coefficients with the tcR R package. The overlap coefficient, calculated on TCRB nucleotide sequences, was used to quantify repertoire sharing. Out-of-frame TCRB sequences from naive cells were analyzed to stand in for the pre-selection repertoire. In TCRdb, the immuneACCESS table is reduced to in-frame sequences with V and J assigned. These tables do not hold every clone; where another copy was compared, an unresolved V gene accounts for under half, and the others remain unexplained. V, J and clone size were drawn from that table, and D and trimming were deduced from the DNA. The sample includes over 700,000 clones, with roughly 17% observed a single time. The ten largest clones add up to around 0.02% of the sample.

This sample is drawn from a study of beta chain features in type 1 diabetes (dated by TCRdb to the late 2010s). In the study overall: Patients and healthy donors did not differ in mean age, gender distribution, total cell number or subset yield. Whereas all 30 or so donors provided naive and central memory subsets, regulatory and stem cell-like memory subsets were isolated from just 8 patients and roughly 8 healthy donors. A total of around 100 million sorted cells were examined across all samples, and RNA yield correlated strongly with the number of cells per subset. In the study, recently diagnosed type 1 diabetes patients and matched healthy donors were compared on the TCRB repertoires of their sorted circulating CD4+ T cell subsets. Points the paper makes about the study in general: Fewer insertions and more nucleotide deletions at VDJ recombination sites were observed in patients with type 1 diabetes, implying thymic rearrangement abnormalities. Because the HLA sub-analyses included only small numbers of individuals, any influence of HLA type on TCRB rearrangement was left unresolved. Shorter templates might have been favored by PCR, but patient and control samples were amplified and corrected together, so both groups would have been affected equally by any skew. Naive, central memory and regulatory TCRB repertoires appeared to be more similar among patients than among healthy donors. A moderate but significant shortening of TCRB CDR3 length was observed in type 1 diabetes patients in all four CD4+ subsets. Because cDNA was sequenced instead of genomic DNA, activated cells with high expression could be over-represented, although the groups did not differ in activation or CD3 levels.

Taken from the germline V gene (reference sequence), the CDR1 and CDR2 loops are SGHNT and YYREEE. Measured from the cysteine to the phenylalanine, the CDR3 is 13 residues long. The sequence is cut down to CDR3 DNA, 39 bases in frame from base 1. V loses 3 bases, J loses 5 bases, and the germline ends lie 11 bases apart. The receptor was derived from a woman aged 18 to 35 in good health. The rearranged segments are TRBV5-4 and TRBJ2-5; the D gene cannot be resolved reliably. Sequencing was done on a sample of naive CD4+ T cells from blood. The cell subset or site label, read with the paper, signifies: true naive CD4+ T cells. CDR3 sequence: CASSSTMVETQYF. The DNA sequence reads TGTGCCAGCAGCTCCACTATGGTGGAGACCCAGTACTTC. Reference TRBV5-4 and TRBJ2-5 genes cover what lies past the CDR3, so the full variable domain is ETGVTQSPTHLIKTRGQQVTLRCSSQSGHNTVSWYQQALGQGPQFIFQYYREEENGRGNFPPRFSGLQFPNYSSELNVNALELDDSALYLCASSSTMVETQYFGPGTRLLVL.